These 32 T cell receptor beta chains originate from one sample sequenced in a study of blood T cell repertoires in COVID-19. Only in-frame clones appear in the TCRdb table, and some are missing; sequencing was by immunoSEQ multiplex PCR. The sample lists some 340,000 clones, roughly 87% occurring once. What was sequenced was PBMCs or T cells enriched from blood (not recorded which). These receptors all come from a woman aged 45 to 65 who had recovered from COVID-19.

The DNA for the CDR3 is TGTGCCAGCAGTTTGGGACAGGGGGGAGGGGCCAACGTCCTGACTTTC. It encodes CASSLGQGGGANVLTF. The chain is built from TRBV6-5 and TRBJ2-6, with 11 positions matching TRBD1. The CDR3 is made up of 16 amino acids. V shed 4 bases, J shed 4 bases, and the junction held 3 bases outside the gene matches. The germline V gene encodes CDR1 MNHEY and CDR2 SVGAGI.

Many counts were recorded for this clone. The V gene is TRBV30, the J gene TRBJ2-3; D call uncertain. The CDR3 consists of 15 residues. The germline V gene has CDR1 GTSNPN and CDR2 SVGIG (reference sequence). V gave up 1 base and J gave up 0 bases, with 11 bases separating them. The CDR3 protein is CAWSDLYPSTDTQYF. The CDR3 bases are TGTGCCTGGAGTGACTTGTACCCTAGCACAGATACGCAGTATTTT.

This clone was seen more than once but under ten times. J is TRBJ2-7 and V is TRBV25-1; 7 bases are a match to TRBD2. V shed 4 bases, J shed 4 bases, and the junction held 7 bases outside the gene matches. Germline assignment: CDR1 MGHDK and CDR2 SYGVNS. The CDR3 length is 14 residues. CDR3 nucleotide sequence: TGTGCCAGCAGTGTGGGCTGGGAGGGGTACGAGCAGTACTTC. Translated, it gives CASSVGWEGYEQYF.

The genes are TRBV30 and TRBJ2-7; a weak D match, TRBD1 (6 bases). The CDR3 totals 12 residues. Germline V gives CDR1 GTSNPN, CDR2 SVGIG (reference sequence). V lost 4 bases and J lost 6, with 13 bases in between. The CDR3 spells CAWNPTGPEQYF. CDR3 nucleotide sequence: TGTGCCTGGAATCCAACAGGGCCCGAGCAGTACTTC.

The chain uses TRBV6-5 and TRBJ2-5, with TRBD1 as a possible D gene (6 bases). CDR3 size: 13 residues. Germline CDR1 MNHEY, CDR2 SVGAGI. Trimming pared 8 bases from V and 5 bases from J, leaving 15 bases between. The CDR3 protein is CASGRGERETQYF. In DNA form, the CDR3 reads TGTGCCAGCGGCAGGGGTGAAAGGGAGACCCAGTACTTC.

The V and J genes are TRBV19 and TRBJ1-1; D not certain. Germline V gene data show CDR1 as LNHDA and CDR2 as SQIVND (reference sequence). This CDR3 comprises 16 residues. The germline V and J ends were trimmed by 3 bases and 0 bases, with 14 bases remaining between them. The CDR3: CASSISTPKLNTEAFF. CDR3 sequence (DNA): TGTGCCAGTAGTATTTCGACACCCAAGCTGAACACTGAAGCTTTCTTT.

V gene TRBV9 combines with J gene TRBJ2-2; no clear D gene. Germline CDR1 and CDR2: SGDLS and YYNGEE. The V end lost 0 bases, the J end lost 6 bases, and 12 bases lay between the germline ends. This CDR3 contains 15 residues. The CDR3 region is CASSVAGTNPGELFF. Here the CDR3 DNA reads TGTGCCAGCAGCGTAGCAGGAACAAACCCCGGGGAGCTGTTTTTT.

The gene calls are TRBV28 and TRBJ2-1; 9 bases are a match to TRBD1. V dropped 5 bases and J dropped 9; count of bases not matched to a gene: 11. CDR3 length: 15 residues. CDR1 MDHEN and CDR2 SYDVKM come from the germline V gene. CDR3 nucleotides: TGTGCCAGCAGTCCTCCCGGGACAGGGTATCTTGAGCAGTTCTTC. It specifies CASSPPGTGYLEQFF.

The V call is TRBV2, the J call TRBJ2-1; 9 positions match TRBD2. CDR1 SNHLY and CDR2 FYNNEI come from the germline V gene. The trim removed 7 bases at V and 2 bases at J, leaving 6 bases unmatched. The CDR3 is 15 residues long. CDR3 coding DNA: TGTGCCAGCACTGGCGGGGGGGATACCTACAATGAGCAGTTCTTC. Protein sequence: CASTGGGDTYNEQFF.

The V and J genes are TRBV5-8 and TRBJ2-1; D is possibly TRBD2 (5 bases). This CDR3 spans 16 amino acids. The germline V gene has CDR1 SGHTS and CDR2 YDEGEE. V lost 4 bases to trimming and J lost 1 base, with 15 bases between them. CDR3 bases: TGTGCCAGCAGCGAGAGGGTGACTCTATCCTACAATGAGCAGTTCTTC. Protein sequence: CASSERVTLSYNEQFF.

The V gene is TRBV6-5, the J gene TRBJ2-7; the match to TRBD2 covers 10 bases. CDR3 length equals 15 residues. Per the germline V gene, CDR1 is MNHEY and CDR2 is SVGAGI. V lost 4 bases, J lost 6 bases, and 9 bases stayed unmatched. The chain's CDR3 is CASSSSLAGVSEQYF. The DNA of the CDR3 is TGTGCCAGCAGTTCATCTCTAGCGGGGGTCTCCGAGCAGTACTTC.

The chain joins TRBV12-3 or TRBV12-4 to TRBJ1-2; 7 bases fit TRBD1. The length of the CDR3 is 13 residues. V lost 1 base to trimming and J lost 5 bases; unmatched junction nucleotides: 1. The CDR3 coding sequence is TGTGCCAGCAGTTTAGGGACAGGTTATGGCTACACCTTC. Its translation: CASSLGTGYGYTF.

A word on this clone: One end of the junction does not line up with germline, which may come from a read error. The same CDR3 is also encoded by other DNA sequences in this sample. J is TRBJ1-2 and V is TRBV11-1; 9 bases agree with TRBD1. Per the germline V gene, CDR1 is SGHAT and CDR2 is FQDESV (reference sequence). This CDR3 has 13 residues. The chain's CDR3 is CASSLGQGYGYTF. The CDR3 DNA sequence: TGTGCTAGCAGCTTAGGACAGGGGTATGGCTACACCTTC. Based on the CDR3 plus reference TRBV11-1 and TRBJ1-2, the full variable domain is EAEVAQSPRYKITEKSQAVAFWCDPISGHATLYWYRQILGQGPELLVQFQDESVVDDSQLPKDRFSAERLKGVDSTLKIQPAELGDSAMYLCASSLGQGYGYTFGSGTRLTVV.

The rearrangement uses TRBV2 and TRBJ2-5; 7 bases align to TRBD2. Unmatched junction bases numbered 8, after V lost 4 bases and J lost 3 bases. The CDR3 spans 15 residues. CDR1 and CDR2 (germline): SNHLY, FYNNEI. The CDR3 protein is CASSAGTTLKETQYF. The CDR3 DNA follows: TGTGCCAGCAGTGCCGGGACTACCCTGAAAGAGACCCAGTACTTC.

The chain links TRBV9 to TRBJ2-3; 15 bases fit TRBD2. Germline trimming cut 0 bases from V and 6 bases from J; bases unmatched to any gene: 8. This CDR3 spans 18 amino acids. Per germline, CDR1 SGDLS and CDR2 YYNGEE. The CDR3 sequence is CASSVGGLAGGWRDTQYF. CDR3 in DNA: TGTGCCAGCAGCGTAGGTGGACTAGCGGGAGGGTGGCGCGATACGCAGTATTTT.

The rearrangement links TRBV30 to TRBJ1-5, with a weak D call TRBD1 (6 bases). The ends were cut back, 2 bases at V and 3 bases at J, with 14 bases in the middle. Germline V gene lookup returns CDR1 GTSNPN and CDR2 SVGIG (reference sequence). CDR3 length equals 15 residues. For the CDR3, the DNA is TGTGCCTGGAGTCCCGGACAGACTTCCAATCAGCCCCAGCATTTT. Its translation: CAWSPGQTSNQPQHF.

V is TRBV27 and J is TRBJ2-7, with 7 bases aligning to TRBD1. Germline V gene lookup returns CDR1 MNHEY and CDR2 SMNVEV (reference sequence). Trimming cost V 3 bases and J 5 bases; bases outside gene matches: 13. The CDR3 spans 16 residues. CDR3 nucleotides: TGTGCCAGCAGTTTGAGGGGGCCGAGTCAAGTCCACGAGCAGTACTTC. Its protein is CASSLRGPSQVHEQYF.

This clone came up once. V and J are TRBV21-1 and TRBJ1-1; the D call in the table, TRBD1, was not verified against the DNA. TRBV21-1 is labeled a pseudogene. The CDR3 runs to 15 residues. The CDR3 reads CASNTAGPMNTEAFF. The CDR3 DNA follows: TGTGCCAGCAATACGGCAGGCCCCATGAACACTGAAGCTTTCTTT.

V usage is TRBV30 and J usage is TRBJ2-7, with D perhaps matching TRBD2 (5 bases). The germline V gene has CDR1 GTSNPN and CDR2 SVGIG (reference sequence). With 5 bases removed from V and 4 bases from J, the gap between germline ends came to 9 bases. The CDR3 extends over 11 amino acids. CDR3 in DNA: TGTGCCTGGGAAGAGGGATACGAGCAGTACTTC. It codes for CAWEEGYEQYF.

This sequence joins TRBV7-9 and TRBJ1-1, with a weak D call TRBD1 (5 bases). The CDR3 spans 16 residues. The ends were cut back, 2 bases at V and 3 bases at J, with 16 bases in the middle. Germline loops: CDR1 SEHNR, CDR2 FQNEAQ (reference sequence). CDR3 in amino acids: CASSLRVAGRDTEAFF. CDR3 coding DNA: TGTGCCAGCAGCTTAAGGGTCGCGGGGCGCGACACTGAAGCTTTCTTT. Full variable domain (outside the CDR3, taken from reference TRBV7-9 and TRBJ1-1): DTGVSQNPRHKITKRGQNVTFRCDPISEHNRLYWYRQTLGQGPEFLTYFQNEAQLEKSRLLSDRFSAERPKGSFSTLEIQRTEQGDSAMYLCASSLRVAGRDTEAFFGQGTRLTVV.

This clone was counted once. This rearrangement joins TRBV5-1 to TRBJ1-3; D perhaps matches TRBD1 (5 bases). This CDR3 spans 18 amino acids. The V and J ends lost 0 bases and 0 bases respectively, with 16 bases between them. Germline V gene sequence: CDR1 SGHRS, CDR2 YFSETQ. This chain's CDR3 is CASSLEQLGGFSGNTIYF. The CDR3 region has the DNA TGCGCCAGCAGCTTGGAACAGCTCGGGGGGTTCTCTGGAAACACCATATATTTT.

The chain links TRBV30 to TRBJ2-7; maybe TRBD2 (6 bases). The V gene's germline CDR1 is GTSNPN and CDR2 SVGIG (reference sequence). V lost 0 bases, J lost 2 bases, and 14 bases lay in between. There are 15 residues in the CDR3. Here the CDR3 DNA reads TGTGCCTGGAGTGTAAGTAGCGGCGGGGCCTACGAGCAGTACTTC. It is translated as CAWSVSSGGAYEQYF. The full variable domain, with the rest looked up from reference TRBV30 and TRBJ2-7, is SQTIHQWPATLVQPVGSPLSLECTVEGTSNPNLYWYRQAAGRGLQLLFYSVGIGQISSEVPQNLSASRPQDRQFILSSKKLLLSDSGFYLCAWSVSSGGAYEQYFGPGTRLTVT.

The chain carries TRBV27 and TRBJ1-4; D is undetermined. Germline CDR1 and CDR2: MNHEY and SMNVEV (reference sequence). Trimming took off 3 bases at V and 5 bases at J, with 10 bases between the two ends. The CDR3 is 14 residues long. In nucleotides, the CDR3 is TGTGCCAGCAGTTTTCTCGGGAAAAATGAAAAACTGTTTTTT. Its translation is CASSFLGKNEKLFF. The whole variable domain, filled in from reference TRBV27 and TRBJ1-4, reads EAQVTQNPRYLITVTGKKLTVTCSQNMNHEYMSWYRQDPGLGLRQIYYSMNVEVTDKGDVPEGYKVSRKEKRNFPLILESPSPNQTSLYFCASSFLGKNEKLFFGSGTQLSVL.

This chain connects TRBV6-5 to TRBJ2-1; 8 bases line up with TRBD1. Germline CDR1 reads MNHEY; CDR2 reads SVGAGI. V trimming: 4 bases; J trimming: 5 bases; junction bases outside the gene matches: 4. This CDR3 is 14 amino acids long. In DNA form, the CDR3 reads TGTGCCAGCAGTTCTCGGGACAGGCACAATGAGCAGTTCTTC. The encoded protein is CASSSRDRHNEQFF.

CDR3 DNA: TGTGCCATTGGAGCTAACTATGGCTACACCTTC. Translation: CAIGANYGYTF. The chain combines TRBV11-3 with TRBJ1-2; D gene unclear. The CDR3 runs to 11 residues. Germline values: CDR1 SGHNT, CDR2 YENEEA. The V gene lost 10 bases and the J gene lost 0 bases, with 6 bases spanning the gap.

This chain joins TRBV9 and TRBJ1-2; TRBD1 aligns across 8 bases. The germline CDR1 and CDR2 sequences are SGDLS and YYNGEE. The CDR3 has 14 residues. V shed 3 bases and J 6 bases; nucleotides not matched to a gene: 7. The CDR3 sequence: CASSADRGHNGYTF. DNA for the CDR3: TGTGCCAGCAGCGCCGACAGGGGACATAATGGCTACACCTTC.

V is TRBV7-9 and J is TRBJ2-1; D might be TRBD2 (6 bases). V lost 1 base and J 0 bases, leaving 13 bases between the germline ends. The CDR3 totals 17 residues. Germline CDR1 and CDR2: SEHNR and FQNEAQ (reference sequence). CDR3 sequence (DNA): TGTGCCAGCAGCTTAGTGGGGGGTCAAGACTCCTACAATGAGCAGTTCTTC. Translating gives CASSLVGGQDSYNEQFF.

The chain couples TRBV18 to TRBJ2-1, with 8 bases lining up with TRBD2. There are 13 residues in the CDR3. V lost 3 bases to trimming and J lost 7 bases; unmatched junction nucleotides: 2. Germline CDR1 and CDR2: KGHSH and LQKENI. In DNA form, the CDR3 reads TGTGCCAGCTCACCGGGACTAGATAATGAGCAGTTCTTC. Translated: CASSPGLDNEQFF.

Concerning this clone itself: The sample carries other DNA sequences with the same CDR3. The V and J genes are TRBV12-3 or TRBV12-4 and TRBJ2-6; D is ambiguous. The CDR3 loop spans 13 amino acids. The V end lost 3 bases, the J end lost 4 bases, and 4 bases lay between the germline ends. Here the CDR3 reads CASSFSGANVLTF. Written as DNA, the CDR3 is TGTGCCAGCAGTTTTTCAGGGGCCAACGTCCTGACTTTC.

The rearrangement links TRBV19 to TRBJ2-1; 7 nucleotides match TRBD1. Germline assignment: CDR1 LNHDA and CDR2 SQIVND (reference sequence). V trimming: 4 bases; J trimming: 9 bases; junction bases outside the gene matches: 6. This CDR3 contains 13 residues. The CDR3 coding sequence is TGTGCCAGTAGTACGGTCCGGGACAGTGAGCAGTTCTTC. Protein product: CASSTVRDSEQFF.

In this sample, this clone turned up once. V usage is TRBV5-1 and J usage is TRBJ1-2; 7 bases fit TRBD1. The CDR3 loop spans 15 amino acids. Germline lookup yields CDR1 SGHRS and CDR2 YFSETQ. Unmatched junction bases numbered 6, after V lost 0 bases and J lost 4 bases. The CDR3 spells CASSLEGGLGYGYTF. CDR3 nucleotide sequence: TGCGCCAGCAGCTTGGAAGGGGGCCTTGGCTATGGCTACACCTTC.

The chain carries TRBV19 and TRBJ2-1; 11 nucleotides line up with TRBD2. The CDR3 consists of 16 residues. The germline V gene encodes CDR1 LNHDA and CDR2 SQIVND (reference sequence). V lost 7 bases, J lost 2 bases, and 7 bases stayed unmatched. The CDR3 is CASTVSGLAAYNEQFF. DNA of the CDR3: TGTGCCAGTACGGTATCGGGACTAGCGGCCTACAATGAGCAGTTCTTC.